This is a list of T cell receptor beta chains from one sample in a study of T cell repertoires in cytomegalovirus infection. TCRdb independently ran MiXCR on the reads; one entry per CDR3 protein. Altogether about 130,000 distinct CDR3 sequences are present, roughly 9% being singletons, with the ten largest covering around 10%. Sequenced input: PBMCs. The receptors were gathered from a human donor in good health (CMV status not recorded). Some clones in this sample may be carry-over from other donors' samples. The CDR3 runs from the conserved cysteine through the conserved F or W. D genes are given only for firm matches. The listing skips clone size in some rows; elsewhere it reads once, few, many or a size class.

V	D	size	J	DNA	CDR3
TRBV12-3/TRBV12-4	NA	many	TRBJ1-1	TGTGCCAGCAGCTCCTGGGGCGATCGGTACACTGAAGCTTTCTTT	CASSSWGDRYTEAFF
TRBV5-4	NA	many	TRBJ2-7	TGTGCCAGCAGCTTATTCAAAGCGCGCGAGCAGTACTTC	CASSLFKAREQYF
TRBV25-1	NA	many	TRBJ1-5	TGTGCCAGCAGTGAATCGGACAAGGCCAATCAGCCCCAGCATTTT	CASSESDKANQPQHF
TRBV29-1	NA	few	TRBJ1-1	TGCAGCGTTGAAAAGAACACTGAAGCTTTCTTT	CSVEKNTEAFF
TRBV2	TRBD1	many	TRBJ2-1	TGTGCCAGCACCAGGGACAGAGACAATGAGCAGTTCTTC	CASTRDRDNEQFF
TRBV7-4	NA	NA	TRBJ2-7	TGTGCCAGCAGCTTTTCGGACAACTACGAGCAGTACTTC	CASSFSDNYEQYF
TRBV28	NA	NA	TRBJ1-6	TGTGCCAGCAAATTCTACGCAAGCTCCTATAATTCACCCCTCCACTTT	CASKFYASSYNSPLHF
TRBV2	TRBD1	many	TRBJ1-5	TGTGCCAGCACTAAGACAGGGATCAATCAGCCCCAGCATTTT	CASTKTGINQPQHF
TRBV11-2	NA	few	TRBJ2-1	TGTGCCAGCAGCGGTACAGGGCTCGGCCTTAATGAGCAGTTCTTC	CASSGTGLGLNEQFF
TRBV28	NA	few	TRBJ1-2	TGTGCCAGCAGTTTGTGGGGGAGAGGGGACTATGGCTACACCTTC	CASSLWGRGDYGYTF
TRBV7-2	TRBD1	many	TRBJ2-1	TGTGCCAGCAGCTTAGTCGGGACAGGGTCATACAATGAGCAGTTCTTC	CASSLVGTGSYNEQFF
TRBV11-2	NA	NA	TRBJ2-3	TGTGCCAGCAGCTCCGCAATACATACGCAGTATTTT	CASSSAIHTQYF
TRBV28	TRBD2	many	TRBJ2-5	TGTGCCAGCAGTTTTGGGGGGGAGGAGACCCAGTACTTC	CASSFGGEETQYF
TRBV7-2	NA	few	TRBJ1-6	TGTGCCAGCAGCTTAGAGGTGGATTCACCCCTCCACTTT	CASSLEVDSPLHF
TRBV20-1	NA	NA	TRBJ2-3	TGCAGTGCTAGGGTTAGCCCAGATACGCAGTATTTT	CSARVSPDTQYF
TRBV7-2	NA	many	TRBJ1-2	TGTGCCAGCAGCCTAAGGGCCAGCAACTATGGCTACACCTTC	CASSLRASNYGYTF
TRBV14	NA	few	TRBJ1-1	TGTGCCAGCAGGAGGGACACACGAAACACTGAAGCTTTCTTT	CASRRDTRNTEAFF
TRBV23-1	TRBD1	few	TRBJ1-1	TGCGCCAGCAGTCAACCAACCACGAGGGGAGACAGGGGAGGCGGTGAAGCTTTCTTT	CASSQPTTRGDRGGGEAFF
TRBV5-1	TRBD1	many	TRBJ1-2	TGCGCCAGCAGCTTTCAAGTGGACAGGGATTCGTTTGGCTACACCTTC	CASSFQVDRDSFGYTF
TRBV20-1	NA	many	TRBJ1-2	TGCAGTGCTAGTTCAGGGTCTAACTATGGCTACACCTTC	CSASSGSNYGYTF